These 14 T cell receptor beta chains came from one sample sequenced in a study of OX40 agonist ivuxolimab in advanced cancers. This table comes from immunoSEQ multiplex PCR, and its TCRdb copy is limited to in-frame clones, with some not included. The table records tens of thousands of clones, 70% to 90% of them present only once. The input for sequencing was CD4+ or CD8+ T cells sorted from blood, taken in a trial of the OX40 agonist ivuxolimab. These receptors originate from an adult with an advanced solid tumor such as melanoma, head and neck, liver or kidney cancer.

V usage is TRBV5-6 and J usage is TRBJ1-3, with no clear D. This CDR3 has 15 residues. Germline CDR1 is SGHDT and CDR2 is YYEEEE. V was shortened by 1 base and J by 3 bases, with 11 bases between the two germline ends. The CDR3 reads CASSLYTDYGNTIYF. CDR3 bases: TGTGCCAGCAGCTTGTACACAGACTATGGAAACACCATATATTTT.

CDR3 protein: CASSPGSVNEQFF. Written as DNA, the CDR3 is TGCGCCAGCAGCCCCGGGTCAGTTAATGAGCAGTTCTTC. This sequence joins TRBV5-1 and TRBJ2-1, with D hard to call. The CDR3 is 13 amino acids. Germline V gene data show CDR1 as SGHRS and CDR2 as YFSETQ. Trimming shortened V by 4 bases and J by 7 bases, and 12 bases separated the two germline ends.

The chain combines TRBV11-3 with TRBJ1-1; D not resolved. V dropped 5 bases and J dropped 5 bases, with 15 bases sitting between them. The CDR3 totals 14 residues. CDR1 SGHNT and CDR2 YENEEA come from the germline V gene. The CDR3 region has the DNA TGTGCCAGCAGCCAATATCCTGTGGGGACTGAAGCTTTCTTT. It codes for CASSQYPVGTEAFF.

The V gene is TRBV7-2, the J gene TRBJ2-7; D gene uncertain. Trimming left V 4 bases short and J 4 bases short, with 14 bases between. The germline V gene encodes CDR1 SGHTA and CDR2 FQGNSA. CDR3 size: 14 residues. The DNA for the CDR3 is TGTGCCAGCAGCTCGAGGCGCTCAGTATACGAGCAGTACTTC. Translated: CASSSRRSVYEQYF.

The CDR3: CASSRYGSGNTIYF. The CDR3 region has the DNA TGTGCCAGCAGCCGCTATGGATCTGGAAACACCATATATTTT. The J gene is TRBJ1-3, the V gene TRBV7-6, with D hard to call. Germline-derived CDR1 and CDR2 are SGHVS and FNYEAQ. The CDR3 extends over 14 amino acids. V dropped 5 bases and J dropped 1 base, with 9 bases sitting between them. Combining the CDR3 with reference TRBV7-6 and TRBJ1-3 gives the whole variable domain GAGVSQSPRYKVTKRGQDVALRCDPISGHVSLYWYRQALGQGPEFLTYFNYEAQQDKSGLPNDRFSAERPEGSISTLTIQRTEQRDSAMYRCASSRYGSGNTIYFGEGSWLTVV.

The chain couples TRBV5-1 to TRBJ1-2; 9 nucleotides line up with TRBD1. With 4 bases clipped from V and 10 bases from J, the junction kept 11 bases outside the gene matches. CDR1 is SGHRS, CDR2 YFSETQ, per germline. The CDR3 extends over 14 amino acids. The CDR3 DNA reads TGCGCCAGCAGCACGGGACAGGGCGGGTTATACTACACCTTC. It is translated as CASSTGQGGLYYTF.

The chain carries TRBV30 and TRBJ2-5; unclear D gene. V dropped 0 bases and J dropped 5 bases, with 16 bases sitting between them. Germline CDR1 reads GTSNPN; CDR2 reads SVGIG (reference sequence). The CDR3 totals 15 residues. The CDR3 spells CAWSVLAPPQETQYF. The CDR3 bases are TGTGCCTGGAGTGTATTGGCACCCCCCCAGGAGACCCAGTACTTC.

The chain recombines TRBV9 with TRBJ1-5; no clear D gene. This CDR3 has 13 amino acids. Trimming took 5 bases from V and 2 from J, leaving 8 bases between them. The germline V gene encodes CDR1 SGDLS and CDR2 YYNGEE. CDR3 region: CASSRKGNQPQHF. For the CDR3, the DNA is TGTGCCAGCAGTAGGAAGGGCAATCAGCCCCAGCATTTT.

This chain uses TRBV15 with TRBJ1-2, with D unclear. There are 13 residues in the CDR3. Per germline, CDR1 LNHNV and CDR2 YYDKDF (reference sequence). V was trimmed by 3 bases and J by 6 bases, leaving 11 bases between them. This CDR3 is CATSRDRSDGYTF. The CDR3 DNA follows: TGTGCCACCAGCAGGGACCGCTCCGATGGCTACACCTTC.

The chain couples TRBV29-1 to TRBJ2-1; either TRBD1 or TRBD2 may supply D (5 bases each). The V gene lost 5 bases and the J gene lost 6 bases, with 11 bases spanning the gap. This CDR3 spans 12 amino acids. In germline, CDR1 is SQVTM, CDR2 ANQGSEA. CDR3 sequence reads: CSVPRGVNEQFF. DNA for the CDR3: TGCAGCGTTCCCCGGGGCGTCAATGAGCAGTTCTTC.

The rearrangement joins TRBV6-1 to TRBJ1-1; D possibly corresponds to TRBD1 (5 bases). The CDR3 contains 11 residues. Germline V gives CDR1 MNHNS, CDR2 SASEGT. Trimming shortened V by 6 bases and J by 9 bases, and 11 bases separated the two germline ends. The CDR3 sequence: CASREGLQAFF. As DNA, the CDR3 is TGTGCCAGCAGGGAGGGGCTTCAAGCTTTCTTT.

The J gene is TRBJ2-3, the V gene TRBV27; unclear D gene. The CDR3 contains 13 residues. The V gene's germline CDR1 is MNHEY and CDR2 SMNVEV (reference sequence). Trimming cost V 2 bases and J 2 bases, with 5 bases left between them. This CDR3 is CASSLILTDTQYF. CDR3 sequence (DNA): TGTGCCAGCAGTTTAATTCTCACAGATACGCAGTATTTT.

This clone was observed a handful of times. The rearrangement uses TRBV4-2 and TRBJ2-1; TRBD2 agrees at 8 bases. Germline V CDR1 and CDR2: LGHNA, YNFKEQ. The CDR3 is made up of 16 amino acids. Germline trimming cut 0 bases from V and 3 bases from J; bases unmatched to any gene: 4. CDR3 coding DNA: TGTGCCAGCAGCCAAGAGACGGGAGGGTTCTACAATGAGCAGTTCTTC. Translating it yields CASSQETGGFYNEQFF.

The V call is TRBV30, the J call TRBJ1-3, with 7 bases matching TRBD1. V shed 4 bases, J shed 4 bases, and the junction held 10 bases outside the gene matches. Germline V lookup: CDR1 GTSNPN, CDR2 SVGIG (reference sequence). This CDR3 spans 15 amino acids. The CDR3 loop is CAWNRGLEGGNTIYF. The CDR3 DNA is TGTGCCTGGAACAGGGGCCTCGAGGGAGGAAACACCATATATTTT.